The present entry profiles one T cell receptor beta chain with its context. Its antigen is not known. This CDR3 has 12 amino acids. CDR1 and CDR2 from the germline V gene are MGHRA and YSYEKL. Trimming removed 1 base at V and 5 bases at J, with 5 bases between. Reverse transcription of roughly 0.45 to 1 ug RNA was performed with random hexamers. An immunoSEQ multiplex PCR generated amplified TCR beta CDR3 products spanning 54 Vbeta and 13 Jbeta. From the immunoSEQ multiplex PCR reads, TCRdb called clonotypes with MiXCR, one entry per CDR3 protein. The sample carries about 130,000 distinct CDR3 sequences, roughly 94% recorded once. This sample is drawn from a study of CD8 T cells in Susac syndrome. General study findings and limits: Peak Susac CD8+ clonal expansion was seen in TEMRA cells and active patients.

The chain couples TRBV4-1 to TRBJ2-5; D unresolved. This TCR derives from a human donor with Susac syndrome. Sequenced input: CD8+ T cells from PBMCs. The CDR3 here is CASSQASETQYF. CDR3 nucleotide sequence: TGCGCCAGCAGCCAAGCCAGCGAGACCCAGTACTTC.